This note documents a single TCR beta chain sequence. In the study's own analysis: Estimation of nucleated cell counts was performed using reference gene primer amplification. Sequenced by immunoSEQ multiplex PCR; TCRdb stores in-frame clones only, minus some. V and J calls and clone size are those listed in that table; D and trimming were worked out from the DNA. This sample has about 63,000 clones, with about 82% found just once. This specimen comes from a study of blood T cell repertoires in COVID-19. Across the whole study: PBMCs, B-cell-depleted T cells, or T cells were the source of the cDNA or gDNA that made up the material.

Enrollees, roughly 18 to 90 years old, lived in about two dozen US areas. Clinical histories supplied by participants themselves formed the basis of cohort assignment. This clonotype was sampled from a woman in her thirties or forties with acute COVID-19. Sequenced: PBMCs or T cells enriched from blood (not recorded which).

CDR3 region: CASSPGLDTQYF. CDR3 DNA: TGTGCCAGCAGTCCCGGACTAGATACGCAGTATTTT. This chain links TRBV12-3 or TRBV12-4 with TRBJ2-3, with TRBD2 as a possible D gene (5 bases). The CDR3 has 12 amino acids. Trimming shortened V by 5 bases and J by 5 bases, and 8 bases separated the two germline ends.